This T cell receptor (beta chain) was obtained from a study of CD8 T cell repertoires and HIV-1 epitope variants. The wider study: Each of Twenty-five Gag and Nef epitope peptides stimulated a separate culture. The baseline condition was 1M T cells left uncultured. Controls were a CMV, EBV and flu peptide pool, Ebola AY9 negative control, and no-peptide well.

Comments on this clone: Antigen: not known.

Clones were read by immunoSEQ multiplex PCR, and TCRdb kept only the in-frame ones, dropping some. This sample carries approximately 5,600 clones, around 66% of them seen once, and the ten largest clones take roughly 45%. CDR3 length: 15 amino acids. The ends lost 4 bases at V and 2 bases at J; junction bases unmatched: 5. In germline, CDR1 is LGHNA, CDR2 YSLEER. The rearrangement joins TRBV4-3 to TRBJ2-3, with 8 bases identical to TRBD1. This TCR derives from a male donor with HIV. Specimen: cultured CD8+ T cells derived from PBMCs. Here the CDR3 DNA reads TGCGCCAGCAGCCTCCGGACAGGGATCACAGATACGCAGTATTTT. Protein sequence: CASSLRTGITDTQYF.